Described below is a single TCR beta chain sequence and its context. These data come from a study of shared clonotypes between healthy human individuals. V gave up 4 bases and J gave up 4 bases; unmatched junction bases: 9. The germline V gene has CDR1 SGHRS and CDR2 YFSETQ. This CDR3 contains 15 residues. Repertoires were generated with immunoSEQ multiplex PCR, while TCRdb's copy carries only in-frame clones and drops some. The repertoire has about 1 million clones, about 75% of them found once; the top ten carry about 1.5%. The origin of this receptor is a man between 18 and 29 years old in good health. J is TRBJ1-1 and V is TRBV5-1, with 8 bases lining up with TRBD1. Sequenced material: memory CD4+ T cells sorted from blood. As for subset: CD45RA-negative fraction. The CDR3 region has the DNA TGCGCCAGCAGCCCAAACCCCGACAGGGGCACTGAAGCTTTCTTT. Translated, it gives CASSPNPDRGTEAFF.